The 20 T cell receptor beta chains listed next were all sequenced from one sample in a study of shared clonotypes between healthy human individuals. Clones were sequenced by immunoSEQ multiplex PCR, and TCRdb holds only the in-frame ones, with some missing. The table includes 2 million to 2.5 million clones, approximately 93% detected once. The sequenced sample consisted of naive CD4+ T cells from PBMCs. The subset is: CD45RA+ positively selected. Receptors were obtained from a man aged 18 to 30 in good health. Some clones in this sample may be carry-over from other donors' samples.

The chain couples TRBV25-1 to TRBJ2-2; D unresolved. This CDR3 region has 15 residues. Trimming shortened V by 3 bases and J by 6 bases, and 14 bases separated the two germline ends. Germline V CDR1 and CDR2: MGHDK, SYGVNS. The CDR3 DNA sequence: TGTGCCAGCAGTGATATTCCCCCCGGGTCCGGGGAGCTGTTTTTT. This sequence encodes CASSDIPPGSGELFF.

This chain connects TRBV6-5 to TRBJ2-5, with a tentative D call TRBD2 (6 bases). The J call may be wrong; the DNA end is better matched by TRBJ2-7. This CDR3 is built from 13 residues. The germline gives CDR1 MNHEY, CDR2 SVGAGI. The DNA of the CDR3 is TGTGCCAGCAGTTGGGGGGTTGACCTCGAGCAGTACTTC. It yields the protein CASSWGVDLEQYF.

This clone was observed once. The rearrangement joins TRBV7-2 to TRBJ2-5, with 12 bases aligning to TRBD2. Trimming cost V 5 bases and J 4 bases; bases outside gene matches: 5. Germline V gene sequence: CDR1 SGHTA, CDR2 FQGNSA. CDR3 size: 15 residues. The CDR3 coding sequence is TGTGCCAGCAGCCCGATGGGACTAGCGGGAGAGACCCAGTACTTC. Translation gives CASSPMGLAGETQYF. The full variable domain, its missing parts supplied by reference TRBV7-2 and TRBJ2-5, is GAGVSQSPSNKVTEKGKDVELRCDPISGHTALYWYRQSLGQGLEFLIYFQGNSAPDKSGLPSDRFSAERTGGSVSTLTIQRTQQEDSAVYLCASSPMGLAGETQYFGPGTRLLVL.

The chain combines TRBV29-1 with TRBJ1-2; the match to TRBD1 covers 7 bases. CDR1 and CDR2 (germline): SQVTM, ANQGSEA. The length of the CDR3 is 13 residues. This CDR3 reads CSATGEPNYGYTF. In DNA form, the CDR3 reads TGCAGTGCAACAGGGGAACCTAACTATGGCTACACCTTC.

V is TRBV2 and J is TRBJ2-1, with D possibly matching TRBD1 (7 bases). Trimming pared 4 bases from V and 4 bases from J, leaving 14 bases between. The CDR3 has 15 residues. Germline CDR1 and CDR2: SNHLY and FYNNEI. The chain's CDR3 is CASSGDSRGYNEQFF. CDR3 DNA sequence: TGTGCCAGCAGTGGGGACTCCAGGGGGTACAATGAGCAGTTCTTC.

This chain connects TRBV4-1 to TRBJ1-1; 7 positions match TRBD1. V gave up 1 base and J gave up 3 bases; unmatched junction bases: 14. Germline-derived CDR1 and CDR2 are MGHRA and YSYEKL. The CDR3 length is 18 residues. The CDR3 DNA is TGCGCCAGCAGCCAAGTAATTTTGGCAGGGGGAGCGGACACTGAAGCTTTCTTT. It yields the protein CASSQVILAGGADTEAFF.

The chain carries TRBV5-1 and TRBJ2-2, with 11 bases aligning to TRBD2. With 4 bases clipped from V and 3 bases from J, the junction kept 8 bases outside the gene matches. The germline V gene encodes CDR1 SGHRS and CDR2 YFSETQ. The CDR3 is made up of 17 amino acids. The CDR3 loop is CASSLMGTSGYTGELFF. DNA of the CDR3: TGCGCCAGCAGCCTGATGGGGACTAGCGGATACACCGGGGAGCTGTTTTTT.

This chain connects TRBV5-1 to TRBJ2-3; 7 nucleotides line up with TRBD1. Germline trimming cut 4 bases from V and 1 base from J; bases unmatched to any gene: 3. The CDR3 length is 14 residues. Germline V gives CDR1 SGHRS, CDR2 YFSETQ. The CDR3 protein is CASSRTGRTDTQYF. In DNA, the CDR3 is TGCGCCAGCAGCCGGACAGGACGCACAGATACGCAGTATTTT.

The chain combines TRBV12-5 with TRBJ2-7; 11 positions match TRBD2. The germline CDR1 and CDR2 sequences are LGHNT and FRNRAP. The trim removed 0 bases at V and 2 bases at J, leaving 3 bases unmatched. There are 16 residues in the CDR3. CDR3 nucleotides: TGTGCTAGTGGTTTGGTACTACTAGCGGGAGCCTACGAGCAGTACTTC. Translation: CASGLVLLAGAYEQYF.

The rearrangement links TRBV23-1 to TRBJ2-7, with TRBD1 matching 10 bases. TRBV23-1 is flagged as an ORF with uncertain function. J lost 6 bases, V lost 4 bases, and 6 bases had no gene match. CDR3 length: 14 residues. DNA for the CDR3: TGCGCCAGCAGTCGGCGGAGGGACAGGGGCGAGCAGTACTTC. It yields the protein CASSRRRDRGEQYF.

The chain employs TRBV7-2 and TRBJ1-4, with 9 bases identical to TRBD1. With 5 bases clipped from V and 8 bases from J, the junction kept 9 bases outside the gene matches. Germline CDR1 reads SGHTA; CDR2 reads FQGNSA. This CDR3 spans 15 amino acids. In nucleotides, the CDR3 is TGTGCCAGCAGCCTACAGGGGGCCAGAGCGGAAAAACTGTTTTTT. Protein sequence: CASSLQGARAEKLFF.

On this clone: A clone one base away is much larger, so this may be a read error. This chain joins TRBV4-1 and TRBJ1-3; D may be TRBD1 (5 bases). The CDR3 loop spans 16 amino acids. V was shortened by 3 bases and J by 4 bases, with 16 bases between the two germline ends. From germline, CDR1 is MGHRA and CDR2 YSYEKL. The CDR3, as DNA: TGCGCCAGCAGCCATGACTCAGGGACTTCAGGAAACACCATATATTTT. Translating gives CASSHDSGTSGNTIYF.

The chain's CDR3 is CASSLVLRTGNQPQHF. CDR3 DNA: TGTGCCAGCAGCTTAGTACTGAGGACAGGAAATCAGCCCCAGCATTTT. The chain uses TRBV7-9 and TRBJ1-5; TRBD1 agrees at 7 bases. There are 16 residues in the CDR3. Trimming took 1 base from V and 4 from J; bases not matched to a gene: 7. Germline CDR1 and CDR2: SEHNR and FQNEAQ (reference sequence).

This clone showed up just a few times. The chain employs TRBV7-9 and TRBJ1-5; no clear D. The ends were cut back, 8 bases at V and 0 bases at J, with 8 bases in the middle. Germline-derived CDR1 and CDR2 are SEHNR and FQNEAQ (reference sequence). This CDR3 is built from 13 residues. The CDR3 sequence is CASSQNSNQPQHF. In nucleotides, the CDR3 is TGTGCCAGCTCACAAAATAGCAATCAGCCCCAGCATTTT.

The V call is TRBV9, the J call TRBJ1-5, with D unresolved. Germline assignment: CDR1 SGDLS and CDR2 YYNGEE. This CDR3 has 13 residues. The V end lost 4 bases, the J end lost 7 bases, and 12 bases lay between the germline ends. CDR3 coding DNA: TGTGCCAGCAGCCTCGGGCCGGGGCAGCCCCAGCATTTT. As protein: CASSLGPGQPQHF.

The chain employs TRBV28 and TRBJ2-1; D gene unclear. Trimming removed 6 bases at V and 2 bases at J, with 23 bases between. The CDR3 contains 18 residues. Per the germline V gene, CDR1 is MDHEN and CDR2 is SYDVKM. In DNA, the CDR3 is TGTGCCAGCAGCCCCATTCAATCTGGGCAAAATCCCTACAATGAGCAGTTCTTC. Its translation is CASSPIQSGQNPYNEQFF.

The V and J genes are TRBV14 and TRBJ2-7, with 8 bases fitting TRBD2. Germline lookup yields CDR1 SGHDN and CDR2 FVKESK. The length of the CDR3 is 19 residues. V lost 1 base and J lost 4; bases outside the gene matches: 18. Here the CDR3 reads CASSQGHPSGAGGLYEQYF. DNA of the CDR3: TGTGCCAGCAGCCAAGGACACCCCTCGGGGGCGGGGGGTTTGTACGAGCAGTACTTC. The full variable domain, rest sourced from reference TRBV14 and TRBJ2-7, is EAGVTQFPSHSVIEKGQTVTLRCDPISGHDNLYWYRRVMGKEIKFLLHFVKESKQDESGMPNNRFLAERTGGTYSTLKVQPAELEDSGVYFCASSQGHPSGAGGLYEQYFGPGTRLTVT.

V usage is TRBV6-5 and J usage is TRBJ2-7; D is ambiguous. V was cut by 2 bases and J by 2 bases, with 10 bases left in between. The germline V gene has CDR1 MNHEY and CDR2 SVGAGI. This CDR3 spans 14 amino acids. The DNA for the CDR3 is TGTGCCAGCAGTTACGGTACGCGGACCTACGAGCAGTACTTC. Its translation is CASSYGTRTYEQYF.

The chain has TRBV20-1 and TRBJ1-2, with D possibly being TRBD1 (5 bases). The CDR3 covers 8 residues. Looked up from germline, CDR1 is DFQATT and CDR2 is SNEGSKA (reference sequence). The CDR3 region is CKGPGYTF. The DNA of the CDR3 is TGCAAGGGGCCTGGCTACACCTTC.

The CDR3 is CSVRTDLTDTQYF. CDR3 nucleotides: TGCAGCGTGCGGACAGACCTCACAGATACGCAGTATTTT. The chain recombines TRBV29-1 with TRBJ2-3, with a tentative D call TRBD1 (6 bases). Germline V gene data show CDR1 as SQVTM and CDR2 as ANQGSEA. V dropped 6 bases and J dropped 2 bases, with 12 bases sitting between them. The CDR3 sequence is 13 residues long.